Listed below are T cell receptor beta chains from one sample, sequenced in a study of long-term antiretroviral therapy in people with HIV. Sequencing was performed with immunoSEQ multiplex PCR; in TCRdb, only in-frame clones are kept and a portion is missing. This table holds some 40,000 clones, less than 90% found once. The sequencing here drew on unsorted PBMCs, taken 1 year after starting antiretroviral therapy. All receptors derive from a man in his late teens or twenties with HIV. Both conserved end residues are part of each CDR3. Each record gives: V gene, J gene, D gene, CDR3 protein. A D gene is named only where the DNA matches it firmly.

TRBV11-2	TRBJ1-1	-	CASSSMVNTEAFF
TRBV9	TRBJ1-3	TRBD1	CASSVGGTGGNTIYF
TRBV4-3	TRBJ1-2	-	CASSQDRGSRPGGYTF
TRBV19	TRBJ2-7	TRBD1	CASSPGTAYEQYF
TRBV6-1	TRBJ2-7	-	CASSELAGTYEQYF
TRBV5-1	TRBJ2-5	-	CASSQAVGVSETQYF
TRBV7-9	TRBJ2-1	-	CASSLEGFVFNEQFF
TRBV5-8	TRBJ1-2	-	CASGEVLGYTF
TRBV27	TRBJ2-3	-	CASSPNVGTDTQYF
TRBV7-9	TRBJ2-5	-	CASNPWRFGETQYF
TRBV18	TRBJ1-1	-	CASSSGTINTEAFF
TRBV7-6	TRBJ2-7	TRBD1	CASSLTPTGGNYYEQYF
TRBV6-5	TRBJ2-7	-	CASSYPGRSYEQYF
TRBV11-2	TRBJ1-3	-	CASSPPGPAGNTIYF
TRBV5-4	TRBJ2-7	TRBD1	CASSTGQGNYEQYF
TRBV9	TRBJ2-1	-	CASSPSGYIRDEQFF
TRBV6-5	TRBJ2-7	-	CASSPGGTQYF
TRBV6-5	TRBJ2-1	-	CASTTPGGNEQFF
TRBV11-1	TRBJ2-2	-	CASSLGAGELFF
TRBV9	TRBJ2-1	TRBD2	CASSSGGGNLGNEQFF
TRBV10-3	TRBJ1-6	-	CAISETPLGGYNSPLHF
TRBV27	TRBJ2-1	-	CASSRPAYNEQFF
TRBV7-9	TRBJ1-1	-	CASSLDWRGVRAPEAFF
TRBV6-5	TRBJ1-1	TRBD1	CASSSGGLGATEAFF
TRBV19	TRBJ2-3	TRBD2	CASSTLAGATDTQYF
TRBV5-1	TRBJ2-7	-	CASSLIRDRGEQYF
TRBV2	TRBJ2-2	-	CASSGRFSFTGELFF
TRBV28	TRBJ2-7	-	CASNQETYSYEQYF
TRBV7-9	TRBJ2-5	-	CASSLEAEQETQYF
TRBV2	TRBJ2-2	TRBD1	CASSGDRGTGELFF
TRBV2	TRBJ2-7	TRBD1	CASSEASTGQGEQYF
TRBV11-3	TRBJ1-3	-	CASSLNPYAGDPGNTIYF
TRBV9	TRBJ1-1	TRBD1	CASSVGVRGLLLNTEAFF
TRBV6-5	TRBJ1-2	-	CASSSPGKGYGYTF
TRBV9	TRBJ2-1	TRBD2	CASSTWTGTSGSFSYNEQFF
TRBV19	TRBJ2-7	TRBD2	CASSPGLAGGYEQYF
TRBV5-4	TRBJ2-5	-	CASSTVVQETQYF
TRBV5-5	TRBJ1-1	-	CASSLESEGTEAFF
TRBV27	TRBJ2-2	-	CASIGQGGTGELFF